The subject of this entry is one TCR beta chain. As yet, its antigen is unknown. Sequencing was performed with immunoSEQ multiplex PCR; in TCRdb, only in-frame clones are kept and a portion is missing. The sample carries approximately 1.5 million clones, just under 99% recorded once. The sample belongs to a study of shared clonotypes between healthy human individuals. Study-level background: Donors had three CD4 naive, three CD4 memory, two CD8 naive and one CD8 memory plate apiece. General study results and limits: Larger estimated richness was generally seen in naive subsets than in memory subsets.

The V gene end was trimmed by 5 bases and the J gene end by 13 bases; junction bases not matched to a gene: 8. CDR3 size: 14 residues. Germline assignment: CDR1 MNHEY and CDR2 SVGAGI. This chain connects TRBV6-5 to TRBJ2-1; 13 positions agree with TRBD2. The receptor comes from a man in his thirties or forties in good health. Sequenced sample: naive CD4+ T cells sorted from blood. Subset described: CD45RA+ positively selected. The CDR3 sequence is CASSQSTSGRPQFF. CDR3 bases: TGTGCCAGCAGTCAGTCGACTAGCGGGAGGCCCCAGTTCTTC.